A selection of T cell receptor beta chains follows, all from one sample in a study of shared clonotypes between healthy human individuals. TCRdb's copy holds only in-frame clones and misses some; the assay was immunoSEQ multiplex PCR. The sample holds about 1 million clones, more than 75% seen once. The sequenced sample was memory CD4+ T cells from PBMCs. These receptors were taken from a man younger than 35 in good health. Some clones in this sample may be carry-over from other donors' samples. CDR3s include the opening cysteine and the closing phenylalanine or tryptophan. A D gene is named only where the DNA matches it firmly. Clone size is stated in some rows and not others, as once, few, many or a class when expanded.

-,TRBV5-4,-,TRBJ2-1,TGTGCCAGCAGGTCGATGGACATTAATGAGCAGTTCTTC,CASRSMDINEQFF
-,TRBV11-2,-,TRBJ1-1,TGTGCCAGCAGCCCAGTAAGGCAGGCTGAAGCTTTCTTT,CASSPVRQAEAFF
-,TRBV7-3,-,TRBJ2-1,TGTGCCAGCAGCACCCCACTAAGCTCCTACAATGAGCAGTTCTTC,CASSTPLSSYNEQFF
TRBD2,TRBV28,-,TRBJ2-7,TGTGCCAGCAGGGGCCCCGTAGCGGGGGTCTCCGAGCAGTACTTC,CASRGPVAGVSEQYF
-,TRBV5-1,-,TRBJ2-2,TGCGCCAGCAGCTTGGCCCTTTACACCGGGGAGCTGTTTTTT,CASSLALYTGELFF
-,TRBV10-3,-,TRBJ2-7,TGTGCCATCGCTTTGGACAGTTTCTACGAGCAGTACTTC,CAIALDSFYEQYF
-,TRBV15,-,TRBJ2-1,TGTGCCACCAGACCCGGAGCGGCGCTGGTCCGGAATGAGCAGTTCTTC,CATRPGAALVRNEQFF
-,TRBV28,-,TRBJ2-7,TGTGCCAGCAGTCTAAGGGACCCCTTCTACGAGCAGTACTTC,CASSLRDPFYEQYF
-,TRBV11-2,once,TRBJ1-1,TGTGCCAGCAGCCCCATGATGGGATGGATAACTGAAGCTTTCTTT,CASSPMMGWITEAFF
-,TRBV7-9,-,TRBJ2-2,TGTGCCACCAACTACATTGTGTCCGGGGAGCTGTTTTTT,CATNYIVSGELFF
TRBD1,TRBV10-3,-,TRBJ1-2,TGTGCCATCAGAAATAACGGACAGGGAGGTGCTGGCTACACCTTC,CAIRNNGQGGAGYTF
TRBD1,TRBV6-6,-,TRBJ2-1,TGTGCCAGCGGTCGCGGGACAGGGGGGAATGAGCAGTTCTTC,CASGRGTGGNEQFF
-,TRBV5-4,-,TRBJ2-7,TGTGCCAGCAGCTTGCCCGGGGGCGCCTACGAGCAGTACTTC,CASSLPGGAYEQYF
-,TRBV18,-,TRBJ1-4,TGTGCCAGCTCACCCACAACTAATGAAAAACTGTTTTTT,CASSPTTNEKLFF
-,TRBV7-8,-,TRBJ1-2,TGTGCCAGCAGCTTATATGACAGCCGACCTTCCTATGGCTACACCTTC,CASSLYDSRPSYGYTF
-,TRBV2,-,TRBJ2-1,TGTGCCAGCAGTCCGGGGAGGTCACACAATGAGCAGTTCTTC,CASSPGRSHNEQFF
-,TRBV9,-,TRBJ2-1,TGTGCCAGCAGCTTACAGGCTAGCTCCTACAATGAGCAGTTCTTC,CASSLQASSYNEQFF
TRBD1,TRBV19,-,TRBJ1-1,TGTGCCAGTAGGGGCCGCCGACAGGGGAACACTGAAGCTTTCTTT,CASRGRRQGNTEAFF
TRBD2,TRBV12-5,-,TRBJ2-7,TGTGCTAGTGGTTTGGGACTAGCGTACGAGCAGTACTTC,CASGLGLAYEQYF
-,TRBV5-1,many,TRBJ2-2,TGCGCCAGCAGCCCTCAAGGGGGGTTCACCGGGGAGCTGTTTTTT,CASSPQGGFTGELFF
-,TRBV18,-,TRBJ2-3,TGTGCCAGCTCACCACCACTATCAGCGGATAACACAGATACGCAGTATTTT,CASSPPLSADNTDTQYF
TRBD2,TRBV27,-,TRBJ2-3,TGTGCCAGCAGTCGGACTAGCGGGGGGAGCACAGATACGCAGTATTTT,CASSRTSGGSTDTQYF
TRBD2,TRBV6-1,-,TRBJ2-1,TGTGCCAGCAGAAAACTAGCGGGAGAAAACAATGAGCAGTTCTTC,CASRKLAGENNEQFF
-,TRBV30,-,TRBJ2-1,TGTGCCTGGAGTTCTCCGGACTGGCAGTTCTTC,CAWSSPDWQFF
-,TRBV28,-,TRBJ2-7,TGTGCCAGCAGTTTATGGGGCGAAGGGGCCTACGAGCAGTACTTC,CASSLWGEGAYEQYF
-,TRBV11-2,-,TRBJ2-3,TGTGCCAGCAGCTTAGATGTCTCCGGCGGATTGTTTCCGCAGTATTTT,CASSLDVSGGLFPQYF